This passage covers 18 T cell receptor beta chains from one sample sequenced in a study of identical twins. Each CDR3 protein gets one entry after TCRdb re-called the 5' RACE reads with MiXCR. Of 200,000 to 300,000 distinct CDR3 sequences listed, over 9.5% are singletons. Sample: memory T cells sorted from blood. The receptors here all came from a man aged 50 to 59 in good health.

This clonotype was seen more than once but under ten times. The chain links TRBV5-1 to TRBJ2-7; the match to TRBD1 covers 7 bases. J was trimmed by 2 bases and V by 3 bases; bases with no gene match: 5. There are 14 residues in the CDR3. The germline gives CDR1 SGHRS, CDR2 YFSETQ. CDR3 nucleotides: TGCGCCAGCAGCTCCCTCCAGGGGGCCTACGAGCAGTACTTC. Amino acid sequence: CASSSLQGAYEQYF.

This clonotype was detected a few times. The chain joins TRBV7-9 to TRBJ1-5; possible D gene TRBD1, 5 bases. The CDR3 loop spans 14 amino acids. From germline, CDR1 is SEHNR and CDR2 FQNEAQ (reference sequence). V shed 2 bases and J shed 6 bases, with 11 bases lying between them. The DNA of the CDR3 is TGTGCCAGCAGCTTACAGCTCAGGGTTCAGCCCCAGCATTTT. The encoded protein is CASSLQLRVQPQHF.

The chain is built from TRBV6-5 and TRBJ2-7; D unresolved. The CDR3 length is 13 residues. Germline V gene lookup returns CDR1 MNHEY and CDR2 SVGAGI. Trimming stripped 0 bases from V and 1 base from J, with 4 bases between. CDR3 amino acids: CASSYSVSYEQYF. The CDR3, as DNA: TGTGCCAGCAGTTACTCGGTGTCCTACGAGCAGTACTTC.

The rearrangement uses TRBV10-3 and TRBJ2-7; D possibly corresponds to TRBD2 (5 bases). Trimming removed 0 bases at V and 5 bases at J, with 8 bases between. The CDR3 runs to 13 residues. Looked up from germline, CDR1 is ENHRY and CDR2 is SYGVKD. Here the CDR3 DNA reads TGTGCCATCAGTGAGTCGGGGAGAAACGAGCAGTACTTC. Its translation is CAISESGRNEQYF.

V usage is TRBV6-1 and J usage is TRBJ2-3; a weak D match, TRBD2 (6 bases). Trimming took 5 bases from V and 2 from J, leaving 11 bases between them. Germline-derived CDR1 and CDR2 are MNHNS and SASEGT. CDR3 length equals 14 residues. Written as DNA, the CDR3 is TGTGCCAGCAGTCCCAGCGGGTACACAGATACGCAGTATTTT. Encoded protein: CASSPSGYTDTQYF.

There are a few counts of this clonotype. The CDR3 sequence is CASSPSYRTGELFF. The CDR3 DNA reads as TGTGCCAGCAGCCCGTCATACCGCACCGGGGAGCTGTTTTTT. The V gene is TRBV28, the J gene TRBJ2-2; D is unclear. Germline V gene sequence: CDR1 MDHEN, CDR2 SYDVKM. The CDR3 covers 14 residues. V gave up 6 bases and J gave up 4 bases, with 12 bases separating them. The variable domain in full, with the rest retrieved from reference TRBV28 and TRBJ2-2, is DVKVTQSSRYLVKRTGEKVFLECVQDMDHENMFWYRQDPGLGLRLIYFSYDVKMKEKGDIPEGYSVSREKKERFSLILESASTNQTSMYLCASSPSYRTGELFFGEGSRLTVL.

The chain couples TRBV5-1 to TRBJ2-7, with D tentatively TRBD1 (5 bases). Per the germline V gene, CDR1 is SGHRS and CDR2 is YFSETQ. The CDR3 has 15 residues. V was pared by 0 bases and J by 3 bases, with 13 bases between. The CDR3 spells CASSLARAGIYEQYF. DNA for the CDR3: TGCGCCAGCAGCTTGGCCCGCGCAGGGATCTACGAGCAGTACTTC.

This clonotype was counted ten times or more. The chain has TRBV21-1 and TRBJ2-5; the table names TRBD2, a call not compared with the DNA. TRBV21-1 is assigned pseudogene status. This CDR3 has 18 residues. The CDR3 reads CASSKDCTSGGYRETQYF. In nucleotides, the CDR3 is TGTGCCAGCAGCAAGGATTGTACTAGCGGGGGGTATCGAGAGACCCAGTACTTC.

This clonotype was seen many times. V gene TRBV7-2 combines with J gene TRBJ2-1; 11 bases match TRBD2. Germline CDR1 reads SGHTA; CDR2 reads FQGNSA. The junction had 9 bases not matched to a gene; V was cut back by 5 bases and J by 6 bases. CDR3 length: 16 residues. CDR3 in DNA: TGTGCCAGCAGCACGGCTAGCGGGGGGCCCCCCAATGAGCAGTTCTTC. As protein: CASSTASGGPPNEQFF. The whole variable domain, remainder taken from reference TRBV7-2 and TRBJ2-1, is GAGVSQSPSNKVTEKGKDVELRCDPISGHTALYWYRQSLGQGLEFLIYFQGNSAPDKSGLPSDRFSAERTGGSVSTLTIQRTQQEDSAVYLCASSTASGGPPNEQFFGPGTRLTVL.

This clonotype was observed many times. The V gene is TRBV4-1, the J gene TRBJ2-1, with TRBD2 matching 11 bases. The CDR3 is 17 residues long. Per the germline V gene, CDR1 is MGHRA and CDR2 is YSYEKL. Losses at the gene ends were 1 base for V and 2 bases for J; bases not matched to a gene: 4. The CDR3 sequence: CASSQGGGLAAYNEQFF. CDR3 DNA: TGCGCCAGCAGCCAAGGAGGGGGACTAGCGGCCTACAATGAGCAGTTCTTC.

The chain combines TRBV7-2 with TRBJ1-5, with D uncertain. The CDR3 covers 13 residues. V was cut by 3 bases and J by 8 bases, with 11 bases left in between. Per the germline V gene, CDR1 is SGHTA and CDR2 is FQGNSA. CDR3 sequence reads: CASSFGGIEPQHF. DNA for the CDR3: TGTGCCAGCAGCTTTGGAGGAATCGAGCCCCAGCATTTT.

The chain couples TRBV6-5 to TRBJ1-2; D is uncertain. Trimming removed 2 bases from V and 8 bases from J, with 15 bases in between. The germline V gene has CDR1 MNHEY and CDR2 SVGAGI. This CDR3 comprises 14 residues. The DNA of the CDR3 is TGTGCCAGCAGTTACCCCCTTGAGGTTGGAGGCTACACCTTC. Its protein is CASSYPLEVGGYTF.

This clonotype was found a few times. This rearrangement joins TRBV4-1 to TRBJ1-2; D gene uncertain. The CDR3 is 15 amino acids. Germline loops: CDR1 MGHRA, CDR2 YSYEKL. The V and J ends lost 1 base and 4 bases respectively, with 13 bases between them. In nucleotides, the CDR3 is TGCGCCAGCAGCCAAGTCGGATCCGAAATCTATGGCTACACCTTC. Protein product: CASSQVGSEIYGYTF.

At least ten counts were recorded for this clonotype. The chain uses TRBV5-1 and TRBJ1-1; 9 nucleotides agree with TRBD1. CDR1 and CDR2 (germline): SGHRS, YFSETQ. J gave up 10 bases and V 4 bases, and 11 bases lay outside the gene matches. This CDR3 comprises 14 residues. This CDR3 reads CASSLDRGEGGAFF. CDR3 in DNA: TGCGCCAGCAGCCTAGACAGGGGGGAAGGCGGAGCTTTCTTT.

This clonotype was picked up many times. This chain connects TRBV12-3 or TRBV12-4 to TRBJ2-5; 12 bases match TRBD2. The junction had 6 bases not matched to a gene; V was cut back by 5 bases and J by 5 bases. CDR3 length: 15 amino acids. CDR3 region: CASSLRTSGVETQYF. The CDR3 DNA reads as TGTGCCAGCAGTCTACGGACTAGCGGGGTGGAGACCCAGTACTTC.

This clonotype was seen repeatedly, ten times or more. J is TRBJ2-5 and V is TRBV4-1; D is perhaps TRBD1 (6 bases). Germline assignment: CDR1 MGHRA and CDR2 YSYEKL. This CDR3 has 15 amino acids. Deletions cut 5 bases from V and 1 base from J, with 14 bases between. CDR3 protein: CASSSRGQSQETQYF. The CDR3, as DNA: TGCGCCAGCAGCTCGCGCGGACAGTCCCAAGAGACCCAGTACTTC.

The chain links TRBV20-1 to TRBJ2-7; 16 bases fit TRBD2. The junction had 9 bases not matched to a gene; V was cut back by 6 bases and J by 1 base. The CDR3 spans 17 residues. The V gene's germline CDR1 is DFQATT and CDR2 SNEGSKA (reference sequence). The CDR3 DNA sequence: TGCAGTGCGTCCGGGACTAGCGGGAGGGCCAGGTCCTACGAGCAGTACTTC. Translating gives CSASGTSGRARSYEQYF.

This clonotype has a count of ten or more. The V call is TRBV29-1, the J call TRBJ2-7; 8 nucleotides match TRBD2. CDR1 is SQVTM and CDR2 is ANQGSEA in the germline V gene. J lost 2 bases, V lost 4 bases, and 4 bases had no gene match. The CDR3 extends over 13 amino acids. CDR3 residues: CSVAPGGTYEQYF. For the CDR3, the DNA is TGCAGCGTTGCTCCGGGAGGGACCTACGAGCAGTACTTC.